Sequencing of this T cell receptor (beta chain) was carried out in a study of beta chain features in type 1 diabetes. There are 13 residues in the CDR3. Per germline, CDR1 SGHRS and CDR2 YFSETQ. J gave up 6 bases and V 4 bases, and 5 bases lay outside the gene matches. Per donor, one heparinised blood draw averaged approximately 120 mL. The sequenced template was cDNA made from the entire isolated RNA. TCRdb's copy holds only in-frame clones and misses some; the assay was immunoSEQ multiplex PCR. This sample has approximately 380,000 clones, with about 15% found just once. J is TRBJ2-7 and V is TRBV5-1; 9 bases agree with TRBD1. The receptor's source is a woman under 30 in good health. Specimen: naive CD4+ T cells from blood. The CDR3 bases are TGCGCCAGCAGCAGGACAGGGGAAGTCGAGCAGTACTTC. Translating it yields CASSRTGEVEQYF.